Following are 3 T cell receptor beta chains from one sample sequenced in a study of T-cell memory formation after mild COVID-19. MiXCR, run by TCRdb on the 5' RACE reads, gives a single entry per CDR3 protein. Among a few hundred thousand distinct CDR3 sequences listed, about 17% were seen once. Material: PBMCs or a T cell subset sorted from them (not recorded which). The source of these receptors is a young man who had mild COVID-19 (a few samples of this study predate the infection). Cell type and time point are not known.

This clonotype was observed a handful of times. The rearrangement uses TRBV27 and TRBJ2-3; weak D call: TRBD1 (5 bases). Germline CDR1 is MNHEY and CDR2 is SMNVEV (reference sequence). V lost 1 base, J lost 4 bases, and 9 bases lay in between. The CDR3 is 14 amino acids. CDR3 sequence: CASSLLGRADTQYF. In DNA form, the CDR3 reads TGTGCCAGCAGTTTATTGGGCAGGGCAGATACGCAGTATTTT.

This chain uses TRBV9 with TRBJ2-3; 12 bases line up with TRBD2. V trimming: 4 bases; J trimming: 5 bases; junction bases outside the gene matches: 8. Germline loops: CDR1 SGDLS, CDR2 YYNGEE. The CDR3 covers 16 residues. The CDR3 region is CASSIQTSGGEDTQYF. CDR3 DNA: TGTGCCAGCAGCATACAGACTAGCGGGGGAGAAGATACGCAGTATTTT.

The CDR3 nucleotides are TGTGCCTGGAGTTCCTGGGCACTTAACACCGGGGAGCTGTTTTTT. Translating gives CAWSSWALNTGELFF. The J gene is TRBJ2-2, the V gene TRBV30; no reliable D call. This CDR3 spans 15 amino acids. Trimming took off 2 bases at V and 2 bases at J, with 12 bases between the two ends. CDR1 and CDR2 (germline): GTSNPN, SVGIG (reference sequence).